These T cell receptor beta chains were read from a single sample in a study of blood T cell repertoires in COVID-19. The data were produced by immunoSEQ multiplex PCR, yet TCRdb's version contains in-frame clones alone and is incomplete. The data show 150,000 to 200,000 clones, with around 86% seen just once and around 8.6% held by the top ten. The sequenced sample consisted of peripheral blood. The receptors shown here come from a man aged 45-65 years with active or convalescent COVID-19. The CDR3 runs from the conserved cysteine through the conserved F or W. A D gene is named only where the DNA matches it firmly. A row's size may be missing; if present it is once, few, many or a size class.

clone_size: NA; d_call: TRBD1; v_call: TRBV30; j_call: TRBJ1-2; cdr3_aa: CAWNPGQGPLGYTF; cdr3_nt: TGTGCCTGGAACCCGGGACAGGGGCCTCTAGGCTACACCTTC
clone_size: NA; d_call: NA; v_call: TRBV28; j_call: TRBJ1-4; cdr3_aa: CASTQGGSNEKLFF; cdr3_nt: TGTGCCAGCACCCAGGGAGGATCTAATGAAAAACTGTTTTTT
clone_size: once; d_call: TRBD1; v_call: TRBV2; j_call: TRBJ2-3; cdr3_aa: CASRQDGQGLSTDTQYF; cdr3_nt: TGTGCCAGCAGACAAGATGGACAGGGCTTAAGCACAGATACGCAGTATTTT
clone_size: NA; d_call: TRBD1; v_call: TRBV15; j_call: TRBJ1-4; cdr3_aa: CATSEDRVPNEKLFF; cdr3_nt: TGTGCCACCAGCGAAGACAGGGTCCCTAATGAAAAACTGTTTTTT
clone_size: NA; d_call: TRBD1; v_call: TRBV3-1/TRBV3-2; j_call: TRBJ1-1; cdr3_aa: CASSQDRGMWAFF; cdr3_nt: TGTGCCAGCAGCCAAGACAGGGGGATGTGGGCTTTCTTT
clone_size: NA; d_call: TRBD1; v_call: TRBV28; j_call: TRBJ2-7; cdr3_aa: CASSTPGTGSYEQYF; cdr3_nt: TGTGCCAGCAGTACCCCCGGGACAGGGTCCTACGAGCAGTACTTC
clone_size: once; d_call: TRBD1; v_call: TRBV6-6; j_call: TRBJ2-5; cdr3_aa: CASRPGTEETQYF; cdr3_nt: TGTGCCAGCAGACCCGGGACAGAAGAGACCCAGTACTTC
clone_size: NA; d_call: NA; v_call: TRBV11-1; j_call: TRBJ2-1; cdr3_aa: CASSLIIGADEQFF; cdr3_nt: TGTGCCAGCAGCTTAATTATAGGGGCGGATGAGCAGTTCTTC
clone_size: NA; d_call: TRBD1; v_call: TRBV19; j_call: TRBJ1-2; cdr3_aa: CASSSRWTGGGYTF; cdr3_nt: TGTGCCAGTAGCTCAAGGTGGACAGGGGGTGGCTACACCTTC
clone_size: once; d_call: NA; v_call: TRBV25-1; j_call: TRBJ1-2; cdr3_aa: CASSEMADYGYTF; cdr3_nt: TGTGCCAGCAGTGAAATGGCAGACTATGGCTACACCTTC
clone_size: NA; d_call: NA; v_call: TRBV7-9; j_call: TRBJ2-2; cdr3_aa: CASSLVEHGELFF; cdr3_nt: TGTGCCAGCAGCTTAGTGGAGCACGGGGAGCTGTTTTTT
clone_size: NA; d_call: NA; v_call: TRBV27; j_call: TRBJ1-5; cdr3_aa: CASSLSTDGRPQHF; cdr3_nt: TGTGCCAGCAGTTTGAGTACAGACGGTCGGCCCCAGCATTTT
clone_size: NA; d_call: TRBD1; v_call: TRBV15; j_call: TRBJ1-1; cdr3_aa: CATSPRTGGTEAFF; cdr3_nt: TGTGCCACCAGCCCTCGGACAGGGGGCACTGAAGCTTTCTTT
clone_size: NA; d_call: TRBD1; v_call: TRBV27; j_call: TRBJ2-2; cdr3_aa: CASSLGTGSGELFF; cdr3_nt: TGTGCCAGCAGTTTAGGGACAGGGTCCGGGGAGCTGTTTTTT
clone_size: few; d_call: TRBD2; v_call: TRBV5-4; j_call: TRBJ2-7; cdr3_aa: CASSLVGSGRAGDEQYF; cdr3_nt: TGTGCCAGCAGCTTGGTCGGTAGCGGGAGGGCCGGAGACGAGCAGTACTTC
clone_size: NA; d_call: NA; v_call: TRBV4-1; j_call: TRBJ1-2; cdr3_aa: CASSHRTEGVNYGYTF; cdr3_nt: TGCGCCAGCAGCCACCGGACAGAAGGGGTGAACTATGGCTACACCTTC
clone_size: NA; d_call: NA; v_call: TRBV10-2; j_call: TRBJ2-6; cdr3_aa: CASGDSLSGANVLTF; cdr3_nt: TGCGCCAGCGGGGACTCACTCTCTGGGGCCAACGTCCTGACTTTC
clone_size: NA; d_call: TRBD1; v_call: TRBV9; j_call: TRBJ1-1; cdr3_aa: CASSIRQGATEAFF; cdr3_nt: TGTGCCAGCAGCATCCGACAGGGGGCGACTGAAGCTTTCTTT
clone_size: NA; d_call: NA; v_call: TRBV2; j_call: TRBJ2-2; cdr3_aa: CASSESGTGELFF; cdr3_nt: TGTGCCAGCAGTGAGTCGGGCACCGGGGAGCTGTTTTTT
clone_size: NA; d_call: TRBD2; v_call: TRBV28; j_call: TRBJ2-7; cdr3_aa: CASKLDERGEQYF; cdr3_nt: TGTGCCAGCAAATTAGATGAGCGGGGCGAGCAGTACTTC
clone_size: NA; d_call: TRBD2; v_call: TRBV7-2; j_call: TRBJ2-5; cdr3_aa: CASSTEGTSGAKTQYF; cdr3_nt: TGTGCCAGCAGCACAGAAGGGACTAGCGGGGCGAAGACCCAGTACTTC
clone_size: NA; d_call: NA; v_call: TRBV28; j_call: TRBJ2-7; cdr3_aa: CASSLRGGWYEQYF; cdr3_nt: TGTGCCAGCAGTCTAAGGGGGGGTTGGTACGAGCAGTACTTC
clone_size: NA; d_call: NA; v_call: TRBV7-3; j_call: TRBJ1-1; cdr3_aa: CASSSQGLNTEAFF; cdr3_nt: TGTGCCAGCAGCTCACAGGGACTGAACACTGAAGCTTTCTTT
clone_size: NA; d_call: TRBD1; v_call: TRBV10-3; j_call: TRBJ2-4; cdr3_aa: CAIRDPGQGAKDIQYF; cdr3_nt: TGTGCCATCAGAGATCCGGGACAGGGGGCGAAAGACATTCAGTACTTC
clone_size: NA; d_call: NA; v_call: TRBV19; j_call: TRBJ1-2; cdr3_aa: CASSTRDSHHGYTF; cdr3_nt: TGTGCCAGTAGTACCAGGGATTCGCATCATGGCTACACCTTC
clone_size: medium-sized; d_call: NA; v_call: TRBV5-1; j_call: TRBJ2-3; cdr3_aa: CASSLASYTDTQYF; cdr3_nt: TGCGCCAGCAGCTTGGCTTCGTACACAGATACGCAGTATTTT